This entry describes one TCR beta chain. Its antigen is not known. These data originate in a study of CXCR3-negative and CXCR3-positive naive CD8 T cells. Study findings and constraints: Naive CXCR3-positive cells had TRB CDR3s more hydrophobic than those of CXCR3-negative naive cells.

The CDR3 runs 14 residues. The germline V gene encodes CDR1 SEHNR and CDR2 FQNEAQ (reference sequence). TRB cDNA was prepared as libraries by UMI-labeled 5' RACE. No DNA is given; TCRdb re-called the 5' RACE reads and lists each CDR3 protein once. This sample carries around 60,000 distinct CDR3 sequences, with about 0.78% going to the ten biggest clones. Naive CD8+ T cells carried a CD45RO-CCR7+CD27+CD95- phenotype. The chain recombines TRBV7-9 with TRBJ2-1. This TCR was sampled from a human donor in good health. Some clones in this sample may be carry-over from other donors' samples. Sequencing was carried out using naive CXCR3+ CD8+ T cells from blood. Described subset: CD45RO-CCR7+CD27+CD95- naive CD8+ T cells expressing CXCR3 (TNR3+). CDR3 region: CASSSYSGYNEQFF.